This TCR beta chain was captured in a study of identical twins (dated by TCRdb to about 2016). Turning to the overall study: TCR alpha and beta repertoires from monozygotic twins, unrelated adults of various ages and cord blood were deep-sequenced to test whether fetal clonotypes persist. To rule out contamination, replicate twin experiments were performed at different times with different library preparation protocols.

The paper as a whole reports these results and caveats: Compared with coincidental sharing between unrelated individuals, out-of-frame TCR alpha sequences shared between twins showed an excess of sequences with low generation probability. Abundant cord blood beta clonotypes carried fewer insertions; young adult naive repertoires showed a weaker similar trend, while memory repertoires showed none. Out-of-frame TCR alpha sharing in monozygotic twins was systematically underestimated by recombination models, whereas sharing between unrelated individuals was in agreement with the recombination models. Because the same donors could not be followed over many years, the conclusions depended on cross-sectional statistical analysis. Excess twin sharing in beta out-of-frame sequences was weaker because fewer shared sequences lowered the signal-to-noise ratio. Zero-insertion analyses could be partly confounded by invariant T cells such as MAIT and iNKT, although diverse VJ usage argued against such confounding for most clonotypes.

Every donor in the study was a healthy Caucasian. Using Miltenyi CD45RO+ enrichment and human naive T-cell isolation kits, memory (CD45RO+) and naive T cells were isolated from PBMC. Libraries were built with 5' RACE. For sequencing, an Illumina HiSeq 2000 was employed. Template switching introduced a universal primer binding site; the final cDNA contained a unique molecular identifier, enabling accurate counting of TCR cDNA molecules. Specific primers in the conserved constant-segment region were used to synthesize first-strand cDNA for TCR alpha and beta chains. To control for contamination, each cDNA library was double barcoded with a SMART-Mk sample barcode plus Illumina barcodes. Two successive PCR steps introduced TruSeq adapter sequences along with Illumina sample barcodes. The TCR alpha and beta cDNA libraries were sequenced on the Illumina HiSeq platform using custom primers. As for the original processing: Unique molecular identifiers were extracted from raw reads with MiGEC, and CDR3 positions were determined with MiXCR. Recombination models were inferred per individual with the repgenHMM and IGoR tools using an EM algorithm. The tcR package in R was used for shared clonotype analysis, with sharing normalized by the product of cloneset sizes. Out-of-frame nonproductive sequences were analyzed to study raw recombination free of thymic and clonal selection effects. TCRdb's own reprocessing of the public reads used fastp at Q25 and MiXCR and kept productive beta chains. Rows are unified per CDR3 protein, each entry keeping the most common DNA and genes. The V and J calls come from TCRdb's annotation, not from the publication. A total of about 160,000 distinct CDR3 sequences appear in this sample, under 4.5% of them only once. The ten largest make up 7% to 10% of the sample.

To note about this clonotype: What this receptor recognizes is not known. Base qualities are missing; no much larger clone stands one base away.

The CDR3 holds 18 amino acids from the cysteine to the phenylalanine. Of all the DNA, just the CDR3 is kept, 54 bases in frame from base 1. Trimming takes 2 bases off V and 2 bases off J; junction bases not matched to a gene: 6. CDR1 and CDR2 are drawn from the germline V gene: MRHNA, SNTAGT. The sample comprised memory T cells sorted from blood. What the cell subset or site label conveys for this sample: CD45RO+ enriched T cells. The receptor was derived from a man aged 18 to 35 in good health. This chain joins TRBV6-4 to TRBJ2-6; 10 of the junction bases match TRBD2. The CDR3 region: CASSDEAGGGPGANVLTF. The nucleotide sequence is given as TGTGCCAGCAGTGACGAAGCGGGAGGGGGTCCTGGGGCCAACGTCCTGACTTTC.